The 8 T cell receptor beta chains presented below share a single source sample, sequenced in a study of monozygotic twins with inflammatory bowel disease. Reprocessing the 5' RACE reads, TCRdb reports a single entry for every CDR3 protein and omits DNA. In all, the sample yields 110,000 to 150,000 distinct CDR3 sequences. The sequenced material came from blood. Every receptor here comes from a human donor with ulcerative colitis or Crohn's disease, or a healthy co-twin of an affected twin (not recorded which).

CDR3 region: CASSSPRMASGIYNEQFF. The J gene is TRBJ2-1, the V gene TRBV7-2; TCRdb selects TRBD2, and the lack of DNA leaves this call unchecked. The CDR3 runs to 18 residues. Germline V gene lookup returns CDR1 SGHTA and CDR2 FQGNSA.

The rearrangement links TRBV5-1 to TRBJ2-5; as DNA is missing, the TRBD2 call by TCRdb cannot be tested. This CDR3 spans 17 amino acids. CDR1 is SGHRS and CDR2 is YFSETQ in the germline V gene. This CDR3 reads CASSLAPKDSAGETQYF.

The chain couples TRBV7-2 to TRBJ1-1; TCRdb indicates TRBD1, and absent DNA this call remains unverified. The CDR3 is made up of 14 amino acids. Germline assignment: CDR1 SGHTA and CDR2 FQGNSA. CDR3 residues: CASSSSRDNQEAFF. The whole variable domain, filled in from reference TRBV7-2 and TRBJ1-1, reads GAGVSQSPSNKVTEKGKDVELRCDPISGHTALYWYRQSLGQGLEFLIYFQGNSAPDKSGLPSDRFSAERTGGSVSTLTIQRTQQEDSAVYLCASSSSRDNQEAFFGQGTRLTVV.

This chain links TRBV6-8 with TRBJ2-5; the TRBD2 assignment by TCRdb is unverifiable without DNA. From germline, CDR1 is MNHGY and CDR2 SAAAGT. The CDR3 has 16 amino acids. This chain's CDR3 is CASSYWARGPRKTQYF.

The CDR3 here is CASSHSTSGSERDTQYF. The rearrangement uses TRBV14 and TRBJ2-3; without DNA, the TCRdb call of TRBD2 cannot be checked. The CDR3 runs to 17 residues. Germline CDR1 SGHDN, CDR2 FVKESK.

The chain combines TRBV28 with TRBJ2-7; the D call of TRBD1 rests on TCRdb alone, since no DNA is present to check it. The CDR3 length is 13 residues. Germline V gene sequence: CDR1 MDHEN, CDR2 SYDVKM. This CDR3 is CASLTGSGYEQYF.

V gene TRBV7-9 combines with J gene TRBJ2-7; TCRdb proposes TRBD1, but this gene call is untestable without DNA. The CDR3 is 14 residues long. Germline V gene data show CDR1 as SEHNR and CDR2 as FQNEAQ (reference sequence). Here the CDR3 reads CASSQGPPTYEQYF.

CDR3 residues: CASSRLTQNTEAFF. V and J are TRBV12-3 or TRBV12-4 and TRBJ1-1. The CDR3 extends over 14 amino acids.